This T cell receptor (beta chain) was found in a study of blood T cell repertoires in COVID-19. Looking at the study overall: PBMCs, B-cell-depleted T cells, or T cells were the source of the cDNA or gDNA that made up the material.

Profiling relied on immunoSEQ multiplex PCR, and the TCRdb table lists in-frame clones only, not all of them. The sample lists over 250,000 clones, 70% to 90% occurring once. V was trimmed by 10 bases and J by 3 bases, leaving 15 bases between them. This CDR3 is built from 13 residues. Looked up from germline, CDR1 is LNHDA and CDR2 is SQIVND (reference sequence). This clone was detected only once. This receptor was identified in a woman aged 70-85 years with acute or convalescent COVID-19. The sample consisted of peripheral blood. This chain connects TRBV19 to TRBJ1-1; D gene ambiguous. The CDR3 DNA sequence: TGTGCCACAAGCGGGAGGGCGGACACTGAAGCTTTCTTT. It is translated as CATSGRADTEAFF.